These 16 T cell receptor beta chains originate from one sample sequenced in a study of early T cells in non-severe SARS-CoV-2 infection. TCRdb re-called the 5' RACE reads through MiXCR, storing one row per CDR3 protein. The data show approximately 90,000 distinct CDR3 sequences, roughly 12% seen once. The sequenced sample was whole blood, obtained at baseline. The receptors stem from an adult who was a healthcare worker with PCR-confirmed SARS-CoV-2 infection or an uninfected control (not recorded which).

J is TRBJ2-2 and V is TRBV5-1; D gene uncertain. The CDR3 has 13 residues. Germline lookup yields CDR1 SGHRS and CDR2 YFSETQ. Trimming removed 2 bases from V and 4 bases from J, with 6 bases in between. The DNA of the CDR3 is TGCGCCAGCAGCTTCGGGTTCACCGGGGAGCTGTTTTTT. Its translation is CASSFGFTGELFF.

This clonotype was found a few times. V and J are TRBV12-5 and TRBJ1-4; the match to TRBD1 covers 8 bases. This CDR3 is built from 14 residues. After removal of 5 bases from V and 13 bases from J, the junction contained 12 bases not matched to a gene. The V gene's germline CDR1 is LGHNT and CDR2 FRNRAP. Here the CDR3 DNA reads TGTGCTAGTGGTCCCGGACAGGGTCTTGGGGGACTGTTTTTT. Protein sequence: CASGPGQGLGGLFF.

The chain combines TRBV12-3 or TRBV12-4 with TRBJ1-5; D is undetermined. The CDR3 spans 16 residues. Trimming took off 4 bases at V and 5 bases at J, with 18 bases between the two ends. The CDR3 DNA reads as TGTGCCAGCAGTTCCGTCCGGAGCGTCCAAGATCAGCCCCAGCATTTT. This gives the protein CASSSVRSVQDQPQHF.

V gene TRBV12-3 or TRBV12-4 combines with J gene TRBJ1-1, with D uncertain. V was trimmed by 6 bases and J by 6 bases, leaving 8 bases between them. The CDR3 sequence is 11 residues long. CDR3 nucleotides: TGTGCCAGCAGCGGAAGGGCTGAAGCTTTCTTT. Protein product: CASSGRAEAFF.

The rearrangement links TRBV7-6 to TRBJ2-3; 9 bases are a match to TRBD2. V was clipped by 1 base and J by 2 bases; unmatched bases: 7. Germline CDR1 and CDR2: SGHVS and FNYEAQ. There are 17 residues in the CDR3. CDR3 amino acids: CASSLGTLAGITDTQYF. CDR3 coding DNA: TGTGCCAGCAGCTTAGGTACACTAGCGGGTATCACAGATACGCAGTATTTT.

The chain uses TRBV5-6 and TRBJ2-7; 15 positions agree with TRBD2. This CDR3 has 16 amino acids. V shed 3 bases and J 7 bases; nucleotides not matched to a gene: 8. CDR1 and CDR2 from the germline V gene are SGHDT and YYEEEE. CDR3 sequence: CASSYRTSGRAGEQYF. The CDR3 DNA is TGTGCCAGCAGCTACAGGACTAGCGGGAGGGCCGGGGAGCAGTACTTC.

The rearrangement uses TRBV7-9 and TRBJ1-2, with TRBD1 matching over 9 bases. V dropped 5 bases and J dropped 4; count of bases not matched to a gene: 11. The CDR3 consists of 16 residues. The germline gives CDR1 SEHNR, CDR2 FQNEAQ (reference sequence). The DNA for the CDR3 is TGTGCCAGCAGCGCCGTCCCGGGACAGGGAAGCTATGGCTACACCTTC. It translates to CASSAVPGQGSYGYTF.

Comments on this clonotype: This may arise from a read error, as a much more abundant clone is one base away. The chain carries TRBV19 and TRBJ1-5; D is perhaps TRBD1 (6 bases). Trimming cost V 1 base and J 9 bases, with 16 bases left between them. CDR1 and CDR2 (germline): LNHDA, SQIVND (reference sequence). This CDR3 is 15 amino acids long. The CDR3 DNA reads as TGTGCCAGTAGTATAGGCCAGGGGCCTTATCGGCCCCAGCATTTT. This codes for CASSIGQGPYRPQHF.

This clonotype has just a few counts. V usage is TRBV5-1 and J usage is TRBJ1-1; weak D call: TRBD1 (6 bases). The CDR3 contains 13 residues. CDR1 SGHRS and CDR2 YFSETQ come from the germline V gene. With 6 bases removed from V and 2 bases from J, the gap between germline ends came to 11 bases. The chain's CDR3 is CASMGQPNTEAFF. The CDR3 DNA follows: TGCGCCAGCATGGGACAACCCAACACTGAAGCTTTCTTT.

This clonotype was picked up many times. CDR3 amino acids: CSARDRVGQETQYF. CDR3 nucleotide sequence: TGCAGTGCTAGAGATCGGGTAGGGCAAGAGACCCAGTACTTC. The genes are TRBV20-1 and TRBJ2-5; D is unclear. V was clipped by 0 bases and J by 2 bases, with 10 bases between them. Germline values: CDR1 DFQATT, CDR2 SNEGSKA (reference sequence). The CDR3 totals 14 residues.

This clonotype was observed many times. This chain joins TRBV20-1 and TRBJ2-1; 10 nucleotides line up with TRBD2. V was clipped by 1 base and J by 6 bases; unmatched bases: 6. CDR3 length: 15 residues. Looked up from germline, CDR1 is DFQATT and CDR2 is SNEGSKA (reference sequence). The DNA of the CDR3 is TGCAGTGCTAGAGTCTCTAGCGGGAGAAGCAATGAGCAGTTCTTC. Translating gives CSARVSSGRSNEQFF.

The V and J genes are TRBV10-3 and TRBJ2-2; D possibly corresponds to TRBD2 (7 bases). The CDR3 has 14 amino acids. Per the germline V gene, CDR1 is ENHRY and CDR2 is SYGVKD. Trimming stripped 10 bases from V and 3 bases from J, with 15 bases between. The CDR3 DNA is TGTGCCACCGCGAGGGAGGGGGACACCGGGGAGCTGTTTTTT. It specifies CATAREGDTGELFF.

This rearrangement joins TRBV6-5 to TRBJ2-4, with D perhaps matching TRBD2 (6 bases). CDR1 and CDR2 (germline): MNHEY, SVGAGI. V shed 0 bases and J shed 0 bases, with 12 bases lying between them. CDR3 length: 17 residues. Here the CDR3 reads CASSYSGGTGAKNIQYF. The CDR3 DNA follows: TGTGCCAGCAGTTACTCGGGGGGTACCGGAGCCAAAAACATTCAGTACTTC.

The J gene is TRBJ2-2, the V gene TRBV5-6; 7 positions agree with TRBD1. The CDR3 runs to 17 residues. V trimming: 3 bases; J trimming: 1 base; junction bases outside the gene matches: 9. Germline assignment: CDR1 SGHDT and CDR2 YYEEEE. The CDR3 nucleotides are TGTGCCAGCAGCTCGCAGACAGGGTTACAGAACACCGGGGAGCTGTTTTTT. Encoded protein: CASSSQTGLQNTGELFF.

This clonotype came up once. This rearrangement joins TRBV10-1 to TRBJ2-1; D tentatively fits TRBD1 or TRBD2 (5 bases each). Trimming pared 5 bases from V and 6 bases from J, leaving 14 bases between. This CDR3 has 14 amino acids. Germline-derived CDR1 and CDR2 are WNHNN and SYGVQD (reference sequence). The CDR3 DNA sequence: TGCGCCAGCAGTCGGGCCAACGGGGCCAATGAGCAGTTCTTC. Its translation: CASSRANGANEQFF.

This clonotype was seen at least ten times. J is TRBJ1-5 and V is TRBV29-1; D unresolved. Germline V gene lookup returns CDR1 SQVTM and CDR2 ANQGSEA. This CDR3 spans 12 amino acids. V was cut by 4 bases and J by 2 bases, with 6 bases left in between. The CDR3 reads CSVGSGNQPQHF. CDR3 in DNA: TGCAGCGTTGGGTCGGGCAATCAGCCCCAGCATTTT.